This T cell receptor beta chain was sequenced for a study of blood T cell repertoires in COVID-19. Study as a whole: In each case, the material was cDNA or gDNA derived from T cells, B-cell-depleted T cells, or PBMCs.

There are 16 residues in the CDR3. The germline V gene encodes CDR1 LGHNA and CDR2 YSLEER. Trimming pared 0 bases from V and 3 bases from J, leaving 12 bases between. Sequencing used immunoSEQ multiplex PCR; TCRdb keeps in-frame clones, though not all of them. The table records around 180,000 clones, roughly nine tenths of them present only once. Input material: peripheral blood. The rearrangement uses TRBV4-3 and TRBJ1-5; D is unresolved. This TCR derives from an older man with active or convalescent COVID-19. CDR3 bases: TGCGCCAGCAGCCAAGATTTCAACAGAATCAATCAGCCCCAGCATTTT. This codes for CASSQDFNRINQPQHF.